The 25 T cell receptor beta chains in this list originate from one sample, sequenced in a study of T cells in Graves' hyperthyroidism and ophthalmopathy. RNA transcripts served as the template for amplifying TCR beta CDR3 regions. TCR CDR3 underwent first-round RT-PCR with the HTBI primer set. One entry per CDR3 protein, called by TCRdb with MiXCR from the multiplex PCR reads. The sample shows 220,000 or so distinct CDR3 sequences, 16% of them seen only once. The sequencing sample was made of blood. The receptors here all came from a woman aged 18-29 years with Graves' ophthalmopathy.

This clonotype was recorded a few times. The chain recombines TRBV5-4 with TRBJ2-7; no firm D call. CDR1 is SGHNT, CDR2 YYREEE, per germline (reference sequence). V lost 0 bases, J lost 9 bases, and 13 bases lay in between. The CDR3 is 13 amino acids. CDR3 sequence: CASSLGTEVAQYF. In DNA form, the CDR3 reads TGTGCCAGCAGCTTGGGGACCGAGGTAGCGCAGTACTTC.

This clonotype came up many times. The rearrangement joins TRBV5-8 to TRBJ1-5; D possibly corresponds to TRBD1 (6 bases). Trimming shortened V by 2 bases and J by 7 bases, and 16 bases separated the two germline ends. Germline V CDR1 and CDR2: SGHTS, YDEGEE. The CDR3 covers 15 residues. The CDR3 region is CASSFISGVGQPQHF. In nucleotides, the CDR3 is TGTGCCAGCAGCTTCATTTCAGGGGTCGGGCAGCCCCAGCATTTT.

V usage is TRBV6-2 or TRBV6-3 and J usage is TRBJ2-7; 7 bases match TRBD2. This CDR3 region has 14 residues. The V segment lost 6 bases and the J segment 3 bases; nucleotides outside the gene matches: 8. Per germline, CDR1 MNHEY and CDR2 SVGEGT. The CDR3 loop reads CASRKGGSDYEQYF. CDR3 nucleotide sequence: TGTGCCAGCAGGAAAGGCGGGAGCGACTACGAGCAGTACTTC.

This clonotype came up a few times. This chain connects TRBV19 to TRBJ2-1; TRBD2 matches 9 bases. V trimming: 4 bases; J trimming: 3 bases; junction bases outside the gene matches: 4. The CDR3 runs 15 residues. The germline V gene has CDR1 LNHDA and CDR2 SQIVND (reference sequence). As DNA, the CDR3 is TGTGCCAGTAGTAAGGCTAGCGGGAACTACAATGAGCAGTTCTTC. This encodes CASSKASGNYNEQFF.

This clonotype was seen more than once but under ten times. V is TRBV9 and J is TRBJ2-3; 8 bases align to TRBD2. This CDR3 spans 18 amino acids. V was clipped by 0 bases and J by 5 bases; unmatched bases: 14. Germline V gene sequence: CDR1 SGDLS, CDR2 YYNGEE. CDR3 DNA: TGTGCCAGCAGCGTAGAAGTAGCGGGGAGAGCTCGGGGAGATACGCAGTATTTT. Encoded protein: CASSVEVAGRARGDTQYF.

In its sample, this clonotype was seen many times. This chain uses TRBV10-3 with TRBJ2-5; TRBD1 matches 8 bases. The CDR3 totals 13 residues. CDR1 ENHRY and CDR2 SYGVKD come from the germline V gene. J was trimmed by 2 bases and V by 10 bases; bases with no gene match: 6. This CDR3 is CATGQGLQETQYF. In nucleotides, the CDR3 is TGTGCCACCGGACAGGGCTTACAAGAGACCCAGTACTTC.

Many counts were recorded for this clonotype. The genes are TRBV28 and TRBJ2-3; 12 nucleotides line up with TRBD1. There are 15 residues in the CDR3. J gave up 7 bases and V 7 bases, and 9 bases lay outside the gene matches. Germline CDR1 is MDHEN and CDR2 is SYDVKM. This CDR3 is CASTTGTGGWNTQYF. The CDR3 nucleotides read TGTGCCAGCACAACCGGGACAGGGGGCTGGAATACGCAGTATTTT.

This clonotype was detected only a few times. It may be a read error: a sequence one base away is much more abundant. The genes are TRBV20-1 and TRBJ1-1, with a weak D call TRBD1 (6 bases). CDR3 length: 16 amino acids. CDR1 is DFQATT and CDR2 is SNEGSKA in the germline V gene (reference sequence). CDR3 in amino acids: CSARSPGATRGTEASF. CDR3 sequence (DNA): TGCAGTGCTAGATCACCAGGGGCGACCAGAGGCACTGAAGCTTCCTTT.

This clonotype was seen more than once but under ten times. This rearrangement joins TRBV9 to TRBJ1-3; D remains ambiguous. This CDR3 comprises 14 residues. Trimming removed 0 bases from V and 0 bases from J, with 4 bases in between. CDR1 SGDLS and CDR2 YYNGEE come from the germline V gene. CDR3 in DNA: TGTGCCAGCAGCGTAGAAAGCTCTGGAAACACCATATATTTT. It specifies CASSVESSGNTIYF. Together with reference TRBV9 and TRBJ1-3, the CDR3 gives the full variable domain: DSGVTQTPKHLITATGQRVTLRCSPRSGDLSVYWYQQSLDQGLQFLIQYYNGEERAKGNILERFSAQQFPDLHSELNLSSLELGDSALYFCASSVESSGNTIYFGEGSWLTVV.

This clonotype was recorded many times. V usage is TRBV20-1 and J usage is TRBJ2-6; D possibly corresponds to TRBD1 (5 bases). This CDR3 comprises 16 residues. The germline V gene encodes CDR1 DFQATT and CDR2 SNEGSKA (reference sequence). The V end lost 2 bases, the J end lost 0 bases, and 11 bases lay between the germline ends. The CDR3 nucleotides read TGCAGTGCTAGAAATGTCGACAGCTCTGGGGCCAACGTCCTGACTTTC. It codes for CSARNVDSSGANVLTF.

This clonotype was detected ten times or more. The rearrangement uses TRBV27 and TRBJ2-7; D uncertain. The CDR3 has 12 amino acids. Per the germline V gene, CDR1 is MNHEY and CDR2 is SMNVEV (reference sequence). The germline V and J ends were trimmed by 5 bases and 3 bases, with 8 bases remaining between them. As DNA, the CDR3 is TGTGCCAGCAGTCCACCGGGCTACGAGCAGTACTTC. Protein product: CASSPPGYEQYF.

This clonotype was counted at least ten times. The chain links TRBV29-1 to TRBJ2-1, with TRBD2 matching over 8 bases. Germline CDR1 and CDR2: SQVTM and ANQGSEA. This CDR3 has 13 amino acids. Trimming at V came to 5 bases and at J to 9 bases, leaving 9 bases not matched to a gene. The CDR3, as DNA: TGCAGCGTTCACAGCGGGAGATTCGGTGAGCAGTTCTTC. This gives the protein CSVHSGRFGEQFF.

This clonotype was seen at least ten times. The chain has TRBV5-1 and TRBJ2-3; the match to TRBD2 covers 8 bases. V shed 1 base, J shed 5 bases, and the junction held 6 bases outside the gene matches. Germline V gene data show CDR1 as SGHRS and CDR2 as YFSETQ. The CDR3 covers 15 residues. CDR3 region: CASSLNGGGEDTQYF. CDR3 nucleotides: TGCGCCAGCAGCTTGAACGGGGGGGGTGAAGATACGCAGTATTTT.

This clonotype appeared a few times. The chain recombines TRBV7-2 with TRBJ1-3; D gene ambiguous. The CDR3 totals 14 residues. Looked up from germline, CDR1 is SGHTA and CDR2 is FQGNSA. The V end lost 7 bases, the J end lost 0 bases, and 10 bases lay between the germline ends. The CDR3 DNA reads as TGTGCCAGCAAAGGCGGGTACTCTGGAAACACCATATATTTT. Translation gives CASKGGYSGNTIYF.

This clonotype was recorded many times. The chain uses TRBV5-1 and TRBJ2-1; D remains unclear. The germline CDR1 and CDR2 sequences are SGHRS and YFSETQ. The CDR3 sequence is 15 residues long. The V end lost 2 bases, the J end lost 2 bases, and 11 bases lay between the germline ends. The CDR3 sequence: CASSFDDPAYNEQFF. CDR3 DNA: TGCGCCAGCAGCTTCGACGATCCGGCCTACAATGAGCAGTTCTTC.

Many counts were recorded for this clonotype. The CDR3 sequence is CASSFSLGPYGYTF. DNA for the CDR3: TGTGCCAGCAGTTTTTCTTTGGGGCCATATGGCTACACCTTC. V gene TRBV28 combines with J gene TRBJ1-2; TRBD1 is a possible D gene (5 bases). The V end lost 3 bases, the J end lost 5 bases, and 13 bases lay between the germline ends. Looked up from germline, CDR1 is MDHEN and CDR2 is SYDVKM. CDR3 length: 14 residues.

In its sample, this clonotype was seen many times. The chain combines TRBV20-1 with TRBJ2-1, with 14 bases aligning to TRBD2. With V trimmed by 3 bases and J by 4 bases, 8 bases remained unmatched. Germline-derived CDR1 and CDR2 are DFQATT and SNEGSKA (reference sequence). CDR3 length: 17 residues. The CDR3 nucleotides are TGCAGTGCTAGGGTTGGGACTAGCGGGAGTGGGTACAATGAGCAGTTCTTC. Encoded protein: CSARVGTSGSGYNEQFF.

Notes on this clonotype: At one end the junction does not follow the germline gene, possibly because of a read error. This chain uses TRBV19 with TRBJ1-3; D is uncertain. Germline CDR1 is LNHDA and CDR2 is SQIVND (reference sequence). CDR3 size: 16 residues. CDR3 nucleotide sequence: TGTGCCGGTAGTAAGGACGGTTGGAGCTCTGGAAACACCATATATTTT. Protein: CAGSKDGWSSGNTIYF.

This clonotype was counted many times. This rearrangement joins TRBV6-1 to TRBJ2-5, with TRBD2 identical over 11 bases. The CDR3 is 16 residues long. Trimming at V came to 6 bases and at J to 3 bases, leaving 9 bases not matched to a gene. Per germline, CDR1 MNHNS and CDR2 SASEGT. CDR3 coding DNA: TGTGCCAGCAGGCAAAACATACTAGCGGGGGAAGAGACCCAGTACTTC. Its translation is CASRQNILAGEETQYF.

This clonotype was recorded at least ten times. The V call is TRBV28, the J call TRBJ1-1, with D uncertain. The germline CDR1 and CDR2 sequences are MDHEN and SYDVKM. The CDR3 contains 13 residues. V lost 6 bases, J lost 5 bases, and 13 bases lay in between. CDR3 amino acids: CASSLGGQTEAFF. The CDR3 bases are TGTGCCAGCAGCCTGGGTGGGCAAACTGAAGCTTTCTTT.

This clonotype occurred a few times. The V gene is TRBV6-1, the J gene TRBJ2-1; TRBD2 matches 11 bases. Germline lookup yields CDR1 MNHNS and CDR2 SASEGT. The CDR3 covers 19 residues. J was trimmed by 8 bases and V by 6 bases; bases with no gene match: 21. The CDR3 region has the DNA TGTGCCAGCAGGGGAACGGGACTAGCGGAGGGGCAAATTATATATGAGCAGTTCTTC. Translated: CASRGTGLAEGQIIYEQFF.

This chain links TRBV7-9 with TRBJ2-1, with TRBD2 identical over 13 bases. The J segment lost 0 bases and the V segment lost 3 bases, leaving 2 bases of the junction unmatched. Germline loops: CDR1 SEHNR, CDR2 FQNEAQ (reference sequence). The CDR3 extends over 17 amino acids. The CDR3, as DNA: TGTGCCAGCAGCTTGGGACTAGCGGGACCCTCCTACAATGAGCAGTTCTTC. This codes for CASSLGLAGPSYNEQFF.

The sample holds a few counts of this clonotype. V is TRBV29-1 and J is TRBJ1-2; D gene uncertain. The V and J ends lost 2 bases and 4 bases respectively, with 14 bases between them. This CDR3 is 14 amino acids long. Germline V gene lookup returns CDR1 SQVTM and CDR2 ANQGSEA. CDR3 nucleotide sequence: TGCAGCGTTGAAAGTCCGCACTTTCGCTATGGCTACACCTTC. Its translation is CSVESPHFRYGYTF.

Many counts were recorded for this clonotype. This chain uses TRBV3-1 with TRBJ1-2; D not certain. V gave up 5 bases and J gave up 4 bases, with 14 bases separating them. Germline V CDR1 and CDR2: LGHDT, YNNKEL (reference sequence). This CDR3 has 14 residues. CDR3 region: CASSFTGSGYGYTF. In nucleotides, the CDR3 is TGTGCCAGCAGCTTCACGGGCAGTGGCTATGGCTACACCTTC.

This clonotype was detected many times. V usage is TRBV20-1 and J usage is TRBJ2-7; TRBD1 agrees at 9 bases. Trimming cost V 6 bases and J 3 bases; bases outside gene matches: 6. The V gene's germline CDR1 is DFQATT and CDR2 SNEGSKA (reference sequence). The CDR3 consists of 13 residues. CDR3 sequence: CSAETGGDYEQYF. The DNA for the CDR3 is TGCAGTGCGGAGACAGGGGGGGACTACGAGCAGTACTTC.